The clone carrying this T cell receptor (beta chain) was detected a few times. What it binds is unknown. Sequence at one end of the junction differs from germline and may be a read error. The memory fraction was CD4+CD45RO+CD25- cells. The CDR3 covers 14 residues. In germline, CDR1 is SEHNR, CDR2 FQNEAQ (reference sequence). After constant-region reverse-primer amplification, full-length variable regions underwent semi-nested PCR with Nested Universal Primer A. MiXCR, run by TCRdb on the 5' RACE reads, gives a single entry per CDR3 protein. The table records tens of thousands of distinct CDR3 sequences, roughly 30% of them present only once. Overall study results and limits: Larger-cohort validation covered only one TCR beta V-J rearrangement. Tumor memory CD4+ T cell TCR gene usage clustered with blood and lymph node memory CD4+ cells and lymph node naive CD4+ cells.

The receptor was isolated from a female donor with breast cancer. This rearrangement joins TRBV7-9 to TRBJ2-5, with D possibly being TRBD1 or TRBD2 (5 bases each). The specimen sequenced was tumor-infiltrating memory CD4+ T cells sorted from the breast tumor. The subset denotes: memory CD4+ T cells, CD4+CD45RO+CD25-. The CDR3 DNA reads TGTGCCAGCACCCCAGGGACGCTTGGCGAGACCCGGTACTTC. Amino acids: CASTPGTLGETRYF.